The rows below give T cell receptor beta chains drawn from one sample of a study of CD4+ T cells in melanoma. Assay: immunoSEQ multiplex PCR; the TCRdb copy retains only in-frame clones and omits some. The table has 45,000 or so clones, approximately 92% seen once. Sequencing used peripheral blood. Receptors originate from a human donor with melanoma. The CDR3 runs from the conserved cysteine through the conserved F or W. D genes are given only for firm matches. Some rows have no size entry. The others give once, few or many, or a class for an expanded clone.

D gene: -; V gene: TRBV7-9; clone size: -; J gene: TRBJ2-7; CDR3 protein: CASSFPGARAYEQYF; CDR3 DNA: TGTGCCAGCAGCTTCCCTGGGGCGCGTGCCTACGAGCAGTACTTC
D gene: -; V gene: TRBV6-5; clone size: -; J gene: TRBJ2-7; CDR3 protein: CASSFASGPYEQYF; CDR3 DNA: TGTGCCAGCAGTTTCGCCTCGGGGCCCTACGAGCAGTACTTC
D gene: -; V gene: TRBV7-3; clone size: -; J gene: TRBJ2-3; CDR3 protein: CASSLWGSTDTQYF; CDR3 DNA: TGTGCCAGCAGCTTGTGGGGTAGCACAGATACGCAGTATTTT
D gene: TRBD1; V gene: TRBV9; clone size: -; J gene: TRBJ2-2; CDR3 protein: CASSARGPGTGELFF; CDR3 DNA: TGTGCCAGCAGCGCCAGGGGGCCGGGCACCGGGGAGCTGTTTTTT
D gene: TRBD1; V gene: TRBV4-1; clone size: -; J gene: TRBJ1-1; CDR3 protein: CASSPVGQGVTEAFF; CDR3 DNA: TGCGCCAGCAGCCCTGTTGGACAGGGGGTTACTGAAGCTTTCTTT
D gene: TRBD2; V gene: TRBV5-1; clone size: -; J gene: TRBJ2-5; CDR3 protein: CASSFLAGGPGETQYF; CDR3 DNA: TGCGCCAGCAGCTTCCTAGCGGGGGGGCCAGGAGAGACCCAGTACTTC
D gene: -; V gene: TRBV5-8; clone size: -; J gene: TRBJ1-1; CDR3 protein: CASSLYSMNTEAFF; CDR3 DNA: TGTGCCAGCAGCTTGTACAGTATGAACACTGAAGCTTTCTTT
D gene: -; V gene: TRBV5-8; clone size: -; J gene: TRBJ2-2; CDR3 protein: CASSERGGGELFF; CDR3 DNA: TGTGCCAGCAGCGAAAGAGGGGGCGGGGAGCTGTTTTTT
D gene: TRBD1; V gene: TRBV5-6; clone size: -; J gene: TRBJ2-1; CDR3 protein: CASSWGDRVNEQFF; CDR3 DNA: TGTGCCAGCAGCTGGGGGGACAGGGTGAATGAGCAGTTCTTC
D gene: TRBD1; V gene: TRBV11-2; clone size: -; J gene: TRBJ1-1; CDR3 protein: CASSSFRDSEAFF; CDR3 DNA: TGTGCCAGCAGCTCGTTCCGGGACAGTGAAGCTTTCTTT
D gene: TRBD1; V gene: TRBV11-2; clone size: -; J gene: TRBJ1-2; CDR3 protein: CASSDWTGSNYGYTF; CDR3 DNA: TGTGCCAGCAGCGACTGGACAGGGTCTAACTATGGCTACACCTTC
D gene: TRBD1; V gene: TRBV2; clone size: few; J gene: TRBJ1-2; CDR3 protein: CASSARGQGAGGYTF; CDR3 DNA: TGTGCCAGCAGTGCCCGTGGACAGGGAGCTGGTGGCTACACCTTC
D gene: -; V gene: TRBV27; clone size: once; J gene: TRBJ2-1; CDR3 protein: CASSMRGGEEQFF; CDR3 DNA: TGTGCCAGCAGTATGAGAGGTGGGGAGGAGCAGTTCTTC
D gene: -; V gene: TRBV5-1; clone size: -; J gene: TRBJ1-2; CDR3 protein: CASSLFPGPTYGYTF; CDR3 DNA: TGCGCCAGCAGCTTGTTCCCAGGGCCCACCTATGGCTACACCTTC
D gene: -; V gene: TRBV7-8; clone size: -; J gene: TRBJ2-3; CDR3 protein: CASNDRTKTDTQYF; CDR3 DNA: TGTGCCAGCAACGATCGGACTAAGACAGATACGCAGTATTTT
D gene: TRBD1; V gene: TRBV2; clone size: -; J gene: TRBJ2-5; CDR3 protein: CASMRADRGETQYF; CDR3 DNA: TGTGCCAGCATGCGAGCGGACAGGGGGGAGACCCAGTACTTC
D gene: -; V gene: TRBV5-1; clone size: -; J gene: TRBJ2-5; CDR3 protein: CASSSREVTRQETQYF; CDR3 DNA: TGCGCCAGCAGCTCCCGCGAAGTGACCCGCCAAGAGACCCAGTACTTC
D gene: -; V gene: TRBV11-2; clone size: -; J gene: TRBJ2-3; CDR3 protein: CASSLDQGDTQYF; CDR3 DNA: TGTGCCAGCAGCTTAGATCAGGGTGATACGCAGTATTTT
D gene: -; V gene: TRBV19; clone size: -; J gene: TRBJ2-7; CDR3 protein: CASSPQGTFSYEQYF; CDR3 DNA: TGTGCCAGTAGTCCTCAAGGGACCTTCTCCTACGAGCAGTACTTC
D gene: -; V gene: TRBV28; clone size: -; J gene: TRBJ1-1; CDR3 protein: CASSQEVREGDTEAFF; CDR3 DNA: TGTGCCAGCAGTCAGGAGGTCAGGGAAGGGGACACTGAAGCTTTCTTT
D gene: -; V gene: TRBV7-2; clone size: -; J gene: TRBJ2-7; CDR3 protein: CASSLLGTPVYEQYF; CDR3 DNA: TGTGCCAGCAGCTTGCTCGGGACGCCGGTTTACGAGCAGTACTTC
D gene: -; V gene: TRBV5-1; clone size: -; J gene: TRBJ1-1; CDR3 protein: CASSLDVPGRGTEAFF; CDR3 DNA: TGCGCCAGCAGCTTGGACGTACCAGGGAGAGGGACTGAAGCTTTCTTT
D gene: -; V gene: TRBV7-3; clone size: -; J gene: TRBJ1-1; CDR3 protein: CASSSGQGNTEAFF; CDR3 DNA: TGTGCCAGCAGCTCGGGACAAGGAAACACTGAAGCTTTCTTT